A single sample is the source of the 32 T cell receptor beta chains below, sequenced in a study of blood T cell repertoires in COVID-19. Sequenced by immunoSEQ multiplex PCR; TCRdb stores in-frame clones only, minus some. The sample holds about 180,000 clones, 89% seen once. Sequencing was carried out using peripheral blood. All receptors derive from a man younger than 35 who had recovered from COVID-19.

This chain connects TRBV5-1 to TRBJ2-2, with a tentative D call TRBD1 (6 bases). Germline CDR1 and CDR2: SGHRS and YFSETQ. Trimming stripped 7 bases from V and 3 bases from J, with 25 bases between. This CDR3 has 18 amino acids. The CDR3 loop reads CASGQRTDAILHTGELFF. The CDR3 coding sequence is TGCGCCAGCGGGCAACGGACAGACGCCATCCTTCACACCGGGGAGCTGTTTTTT.

The genes are TRBV11-2 and TRBJ2-3; TRBD2 matches 9 bases. The CDR3 extends over 16 amino acids. V trimming: 1 base; J trimming: 6 bases; junction bases outside the gene matches: 8. Germline-derived CDR1 and CDR2 are SGHAT and FQNNGV. Here the CDR3 DNA reads TGTGCCAGCAGCTTAGTCGGGACTAGCAGGGGTGATACGCAGTATTTT. This sequence encodes CASSLVGTSRGDTQYF.

V and J are TRBV5-1 and TRBJ2-7; D not certain. Germline CDR1 reads SGHRS; CDR2 reads YFSETQ. Trimming removed 4 bases from V and 2 bases from J, with 13 bases in between. The CDR3 contains 14 residues. DNA of the CDR3: TGCGCCAGCAGCCCCAGACTGAATACCTACGAGCAGTACTTC. It encodes CASSPRLNTYEQYF. Combining the CDR3 with reference TRBV5-1 and TRBJ2-7 gives the whole variable domain KAGVTQTPRYLIKTRGQQVTLSCSPISGHRSVSWYQQTPGQGLQFLFEYFSETQRNKGNFPGRFSGRQFSNSRSEMNVSTLELGDSALYLCASSPRLNTYEQYFGPGTRLTVT.

The chain carries TRBV2 and TRBJ2-7; the D gene is possibly TRBD1 (6 bases). CDR1 SNHLY and CDR2 FYNNEI come from the germline V gene. The germline V and J ends were trimmed by 1 base and 4 bases, with 14 bases remaining between them. The CDR3 spans 15 residues. Here the CDR3 reads CASSEELGGPYEQYF. In nucleotides, the CDR3 is TGTGCCAGCAGTGAAGAACTAGGGGGACCTTACGAGCAGTACTTC.

The CDR3 sequence: CASRIGQGWNQPQHF. CDR3 sequence (DNA): TGTGCCAGCAGAATAGGACAGGGGTGGAATCAGCCCCAGCATTTT. The gene calls are TRBV2 and TRBJ1-5, with 9 bases matching TRBD1. V lost 6 bases, J lost 4 bases, and 7 bases stayed unmatched. Germline V lookup: CDR1 SNHLY, CDR2 FYNNEI. This CDR3 region has 15 residues. The full variable domain, its missing parts supplied by reference TRBV2 and TRBJ1-5, is EPEVTQTPSHQVTQMGQEVILRCVPISNHLYFYWYRQILGQKVEFLVSFYNNEISEKSEIFDDQFSVERPDGSNFTLKIRSTKLEDSAMYFCASRIGQGWNQPQHFGDGTRLSIL.

This chain uses TRBV11-2 with TRBJ2-1; tentatively, D is TRBD1 (6 bases). The V end lost 0 bases, the J end lost 2 bases, and 8 bases lay between the germline ends. The CDR3 is 15 amino acids. Per the germline V gene, CDR1 is SGHAT and CDR2 is FQNNGV. CDR3 nucleotides: TGTGCCAGCAGCTTAGACAGGGGCCCCTACAATGAGCAGTTCTTC. Its translation: CASSLDRGPYNEQFF.

CDR3 region: CASSLFSGQGSGNTIYF. The CDR3 DNA follows: TGTGCCAGCAGCTTATTCTCGGGACAGGGATCTGGAAACACCATATATTTT. This rearrangement joins TRBV7-8 to TRBJ1-3; 9 bases map to TRBD1. The germline gives CDR1 SGHVS, CDR2 FQNEAQ. The CDR3 is 17 amino acids. The trim removed 2 bases at V and 1 base at J, leaving 6 bases unmatched.

The rearrangement joins TRBV4-2 to TRBJ2-4; 11 nucleotides align to TRBD2. The CDR3 has 20 residues. CDR1 and CDR2 (germline): LGHNA, YNFKEQ. Trimming at V came to 0 bases and at J to 0 bases, leaving 10 bases not matched to a gene. The CDR3 reads CASSQEGTSGSFIAKNIQYF. CDR3 bases: TGTGCCAGCAGCCAAGAGGGCACTAGCGGGAGCTTCATAGCCAAAAACATTCAGTACTTC.

The rearrangement joins TRBV2 to TRBJ2-7, with 11 bases aligning to TRBD2. The CDR3 is 15 residues long. V lost 2 bases, J lost 6 bases, and 6 bases stayed unmatched. Per germline, CDR1 SNHLY and CDR2 FYNNEI. The CDR3 is CASSESLAGGGEQYF. The CDR3 nucleotides read TGTGCCAGCAGTGAATCTCTAGCGGGAGGTGGCGAGCAGTACTTC.

The chain carries TRBV5-4 and TRBJ2-1; TRBD2 agrees at 8 bases. V was clipped by 2 bases and J by 0 bases; unmatched bases: 4. CDR1 is SGHNT and CDR2 is YYREEE in the germline V gene (reference sequence). The CDR3 totals 16 residues. This CDR3 reads CASSLAGAGSYNEQFF. The CDR3 DNA sequence: TGTGCCAGCAGCTTAGCGGGAGCGGGCTCCTACAATGAGCAGTTCTTC.

The V gene is TRBV27, the J gene TRBJ2-7; TRBD2 aligns across 12 bases. The CDR3 has 15 residues. Unmatched junction bases numbered 4, after V lost 5 bases and J lost 2 bases. In germline, CDR1 is MNHEY, CDR2 SMNVEV (reference sequence). The CDR3 here is CASSVLAGGPYEQYF. In nucleotides, the CDR3 is TGTGCCAGCAGTGTTCTAGCGGGAGGGCCCTACGAGCAGTACTTC.

This clone has only one observation. This chain uses TRBV4-1 with TRBJ2-7; 7 nucleotides match TRBD2. Trimming removed 6 bases from V and 1 base from J; junction bases left unmatched: 3. CDR1 is MGHRA and CDR2 is YSYEKL in the germline V gene. CDR3 length: 13 residues. The CDR3 loop reads CASRGAGSYEQYF. CDR3 coding DNA: TGCGCCAGCAGAGGAGCGGGGTCCTACGAGCAGTACTTC.

The CDR3 reads CASSHLEMVETQYF. The CDR3 nucleotides are TGTGCCAGCAGCCACCTGGAGATGGTGGAGACCCAGTACTTC. The chain links TRBV5-6 to TRBJ2-5; D not resolved. V was clipped by 4 bases and J by 5 bases, with 15 bases between them. This CDR3 is 14 amino acids long. Germline V CDR1 and CDR2: SGHDT, YYEEEE.

CDR3 bases: TGTGCCAGCAGTGAATTTAGCGGAGCCTACAATGAGCAGTTCTTC. Protein sequence: CASSEFSGAYNEQFF. The chain recombines TRBV25-1 with TRBJ2-1; the D gene is possibly TRBD2 (6 bases). The CDR3 extends over 15 amino acids. Trimming stripped 1 base from V and 2 bases from J, with 9 bases between. Per the germline V gene, CDR1 is MGHDK and CDR2 is SYGVNS.

This chain connects TRBV18 to TRBJ2-5; the match to TRBD1 covers 10 bases. This CDR3 comprises 16 residues. Trimming took 0 bases from V and 2 from J; bases not matched to a gene: 3. Germline V gene lookup returns CDR1 KGHSH and CDR2 LQKENI. This CDR3 reads CASSPPTGGRQETQYF. The CDR3 nucleotides read TGTGCCAGCTCACCACCGACAGGGGGCCGACAAGAGACCCAGTACTTC.

The chain employs TRBV9 and TRBJ2-3; no clear D. In germline, CDR1 is SGDLS, CDR2 YYNGEE. The length of the CDR3 is 15 residues. Trimming left V 0 bases short and J 6 bases short, with 14 bases between. The CDR3 DNA reads as TGTGCCAGCAGCGTAGGGGCCCCCAAGGATGATACGCAGTATTTT. This encodes CASSVGAPKDDTQYF.

The chain is built from TRBV6-5 and TRBJ1-1; D ambiguous. This CDR3 has 11 amino acids. Germline assignment: CDR1 MNHEY and CDR2 SVGAGI. V was trimmed by 5 bases and J by 7 bases, leaving 8 bases between them. CDR3 in DNA: TGTGCCAGCAGTCGACACGGTGAAGCTTTCTTT. This translates into CASSRHGEAFF.

The chain is built from TRBV7-9 and TRBJ1-2; no clear D. Deletions cut 2 bases from V and 2 bases from J, with 9 bases between. This CDR3 comprises 14 residues. Germline V lookup: CDR1 SEHNR, CDR2 FQNEAQ (reference sequence). This chain's CDR3 is CASSLSEINYGYTF. CDR3 bases: TGTGCCAGCAGCTTAAGTGAGATCAACTATGGCTACACCTTC.

This sequence joins TRBV19 and TRBJ1-2; weak D call: TRBD1 (6 bases). V lost 4 bases to trimming and J lost 4 bases, with 13 bases between them. Germline V gene sequence: CDR1 LNHDA, CDR2 SQIVND (reference sequence). The CDR3 is 14 residues long. The CDR3: CASSTPEQGYGYTF. CDR3 bases: TGTGCCAGTAGTACACCAGAACAGGGCTATGGCTACACCTTC.

This CDR3 reads CASSSVRNNQPQHF. DNA for the CDR3: TGTGCCAGCAGTTCAGTCCGAAACAATCAGCCCCAGCATTTT. This chain uses TRBV6-5 with TRBJ1-5; D is unresolved. V was trimmed by 4 bases and J by 3 bases, leaving 10 bases between them. The CDR3 sequence is 14 residues long. CDR1 MNHEY and CDR2 SVGAGI come from the germline V gene.

J is TRBJ1-1 and V is TRBV21-1. TRBV21-1 is a pseudogene. The length of the CDR3 is 16 residues. The CDR3 nucleotides are TGTGCCAGCAGCAAGACTCGGGGGGAGGGTAACACTGAAGCTTTCTTT. This translates into CASSKTRGEGNTEAFF.

J is TRBJ2-1 and V is TRBV11-1; D possibly corresponds to TRBD2 (5 bases). CDR1 and CDR2 from the germline V gene are SGHAT and FQDESV (reference sequence). Trimming cost V 7 bases and J 1 base, with 11 bases left between them. CDR3 length: 14 residues. The CDR3 sequence is CASTILDSYNEQFF. CDR3 nucleotides: TGTGCCAGCACCATACTAGATTCCTACAATGAGCAGTTCTTC.

The chain has TRBV3-1 (or the pseudogene TRBV3-2) and TRBJ1-6; 7 positions agree with TRBD1. CDR3 length equals 15 residues. Germline lookup yields CDR1 LGHDT and CDR2 YNNKEL (reference sequence). The V gene end was trimmed by 5 bases and the J gene end by 7 bases; junction bases not matched to a gene: 8. CDR3 coding DNA: TGTGCCAGCAGCTTTAGGACAGGCGGAAATTCACCCCTCCACTTT. It yields the protein CASSFRTGGNSPLHF.

The rearrangement uses TRBV5-4 and TRBJ1-1; TRBD1 matches at 10 bases. This CDR3 is built from 16 residues. Germline trimming cut 2 bases from V and 4 bases from J; bases unmatched to any gene: 8. The germline V gene encodes CDR1 SGHNT and CDR2 YYREEE (reference sequence). The CDR3 sequence is CASSFLRQGAGTEAFF. In DNA form, the CDR3 reads TGTGCCAGCAGCTTCTTACGACAGGGGGCAGGCACTGAAGCTTTCTTT.

This chain links TRBV7-2 with TRBJ2-3; TRBD2 aligns across 7 bases. The length of the CDR3 is 13 residues. V lost 4 bases to trimming and J lost 9 bases; unmatched junction nucleotides: 7. In germline, CDR1 is SGHTA, CDR2 FQGNSA. This CDR3 reads CASSSASGATQYF. For the CDR3, the DNA is TGTGCCAGCAGCTCAGCGAGCGGGGCCACGCAGTATTTT.

A single count supports this clone. DNA for the CDR3: TGTGCCAGTAGTATTCTTTGGCATCCGAGTGGAGGCAATCAGCCCCAGCATTTT. It specifies CASSILWHPSGGNQPQHF. The J gene is TRBJ1-5, the V gene TRBV19, with D unresolved. CDR1 is LNHDA and CDR2 is SQIVND in the germline V gene (reference sequence). CDR3 length: 18 amino acids. V lost 3 bases, J lost 2 bases, and 20 bases lay in between.

The chain carries TRBV2 and TRBJ1-2; no clear D gene. CDR3 length: 11 residues. The germline V and J ends were trimmed by 6 bases and 4 bases, with 6 bases remaining between them. Germline V CDR1 and CDR2: SNHLY, FYNNEI. The CDR3 loop is CASSRGYGYTF. The CDR3 coding sequence is TGTGCCAGCAGCCGGGGCTATGGCTACACCTTC.

The chain has TRBV19 and TRBJ2-2, with D possibly being TRBD2 (6 bases). There are 14 residues in the CDR3. Deletions cut 7 bases from V and 5 bases from J, with 14 bases between. Germline assignment: CDR1 LNHDA and CDR2 SQIVND (reference sequence). CDR3 protein: CASTSGVRTGELFF. Written as DNA, the CDR3 is TGTGCCAGTACCTCGGGGGTGAGGACCGGGGAGCTGTTTTTT. The whole variable domain, remainder taken from reference TRBV19 and TRBJ2-2, is DGGITQSPKYLFRKEGQNVTLSCEQNLNHDAMYWYRQDPGQGLRLIYYSQIVNDFQKGDIAEGYSVSREKKESFPLTVTSAQKNPTAFYLCASTSGVRTGELFFGEGSRLTVL.

This sequence joins TRBV7-9 and TRBJ1-5, with TRBD1 matching over 8 bases. Germline V gene sequence: CDR1 SEHNR, CDR2 FQNEAQ (reference sequence). The V segment lost 5 bases and the J segment 3 bases; nucleotides outside the gene matches: 6. This CDR3 spans 15 amino acids. CDR3 sequence: CASSTSGGLNQPQHF. The CDR3 coding sequence is TGTGCCAGCAGCACTTCAGGGGGCCTCAATCAGCCCCAGCATTTT.

The J gene is TRBJ1-1, the V gene TRBV11-2, with D uncertain. The CDR3 is 14 amino acids. V lost 5 bases, J lost 1 base, and 11 bases lay in between. Germline assignment: CDR1 SGHAT and CDR2 FQNNGV. In DNA form, the CDR3 reads TGTGCCAGCAGCAACTCCCTAGCGAACACTGAAGCTTTCTTT. Translating it yields CASSNSLANTEAFF.

The chain links TRBV29-1 to TRBJ2-7; possible D gene TRBD2, 7 bases. The CDR3 length is 14 residues. Germline loops: CDR1 SQVTM, CDR2 ANQGSEA. The V end was cut by 4 bases, the J end by 2 bases, with 15 bases between. CDR3 nucleotides: TGCAGCGTTGGGGGGGGCAGGGGAGCCTACGAGCAGTACTTC. Its protein is CSVGGGRGAYEQYF.

Concerning this clone itself: This same CDR3 is encoded by further DNA sequences in the sample. This rearrangement joins TRBV27 to TRBJ1-1; D perhaps matches TRBD1 (6 bases). The CDR3 sequence is 14 residues long. Germline lookup yields CDR1 MNHEY and CDR2 SMNVEV (reference sequence). V lost 3 bases to trimming and J lost 1 base, with 9 bases between them. The CDR3 region is CASSLGAPNTEAFF. Here the CDR3 DNA reads TGTGCCAGCAGTTTGGGGGCGCCGAACACTGAAGCTTTCTTT.